Listed here are 10 T cell receptor beta chains from one sample, sequenced in a study of control samples from healthy donors and cancer patients. Clones were read by immunoSEQ multiplex PCR, and TCRdb kept only the in-frame ones, dropping some. The table includes about 110,000 clones, 90% detected once. What was sequenced was blood. These receptors were taken from a human donor in good health. The donor label of this sample is uncertain.

The rearrangement uses TRBV27 and TRBJ2-6; unclear D gene. The V gene's germline CDR1 is MNHEY and CDR2 SMNVEV (reference sequence). V lost 4 bases and J 1 base, leaving 11 bases between the germline ends. There are 16 residues in the CDR3. DNA for the CDR3: TGTGCCAGCAGTTCGATATACATGTCTGGGGCCAACGTCCTGACTTTC. Translating it yields CASSSIYMSGANVLTF. The whole variable domain, remainder taken from reference TRBV27 and TRBJ2-6, is EAQVTQNPRYLITVTGKKLTVTCSQNMNHEYMSWYRQDPGLGLRQIYYSMNVEVTDKGDVPEGYKVSRKEKRNFPLILESPSPNQTSLYFCASSSIYMSGANVLTFGAGSRLTVL.

The chain uses TRBV5-1 and TRBJ2-1; D tentatively reads TRBD1 or TRBD2 (6 bases each). The V gene lost 0 bases and the J gene lost 4 bases, with 17 bases spanning the gap. There are 17 residues in the CDR3. CDR1 is SGHRS, CDR2 YFSETQ, per germline. This CDR3 reads CASSLVSGGRTYNEQFF. CDR3 DNA sequence: TGCGCCAGCAGCTTGGTCTCCGGGGGCCGCACTTACAATGAGCAGTTCTTC.

The chain recombines TRBV19 with TRBJ2-3; D possibly corresponds to TRBD1 (6 bases). The CDR3 is 16 amino acids. CDR1 is LNHDA, CDR2 SQIVND, per germline (reference sequence). V dropped 1 base and J dropped 0 bases, with 11 bases sitting between them. The CDR3 DNA sequence: TGTGCCAGTAGTATAGCAGGGGCCATTAGCACAGATACGCAGTATTTT. Protein: CASSIAGAISTDTQYF.

J is TRBJ2-7 and V is TRBV11-2, with D uncertain. The V end was cut by 5 bases, the J end by 1 base, with 3 bases between. CDR3 length equals 11 residues. CDR1 is SGHAT, CDR2 FQNNGV, per germline. The CDR3 loop is CASSPSYEQYF. For the CDR3, the DNA is TGTGCCAGCAGCCCATCCTACGAGCAGTACTTC.

The chain joins TRBV4-2 to TRBJ2-2; the match to TRBD2 covers 11 bases. CDR1 LGHNA and CDR2 YNFKEQ come from the germline V gene. The CDR3 extends over 20 amino acids. The ends lost 0 bases at V and 4 bases at J; junction bases unmatched: 13. The CDR3 spells CASSQDLMVAGGSGTGELFF. CDR3 DNA: TGTGCCAGCAGCCAAGATCTGATGGTAGCGGGGGGGTCGGGCACCGGGGAGCTGTTTTTT.

In DNA form, the CDR3 reads TGTGCCAGTAGTCGGGTTGCGGGGATACTCCAAGAGACCCAGTACTTC. Translation: CASSRVAGILQETQYF. The chain recombines TRBV19 with TRBJ2-5; a weak D match, TRBD2 (6 bases). Per the germline V gene, CDR1 is LNHDA and CDR2 is SQIVND (reference sequence). The CDR3 runs to 16 residues. The V gene lost 5 bases and the J gene lost 1 base, with 17 bases spanning the gap.

V and J are TRBV5-5 and TRBJ1-1; D uncertain. Germline V gene data show CDR1 as SGHKS and CDR2 as YYEKEE (reference sequence). The CDR3 is 15 residues long. V lost 4 bases to trimming and J lost 8 bases, with 21 bases between them. CDR3 coding DNA: TGTGCCAGCAGCCCCGCAAGGACTGCGTTTATAGAAGCTTTCTTT. Translated, it gives CASSPARTAFIEAFF.

Written as DNA, the CDR3 is TGTGCCAGCTGGGCAACTGATACGCAGTATTTT. The encoded protein is CASWATDTQYF. This chain connects TRBV6-6 to TRBJ2-3; D uncertain. The length of the CDR3 is 11 residues. The germline V gene encodes CDR1 MNHNY and CDR2 SVGAGI (reference sequence). Trimming cost V 8 bases and J 6 bases, with 9 bases left between them.

The genes are TRBV12-3 or TRBV12-4 and TRBJ1-2, with D hard to call. The CDR3 extends over 13 amino acids. Trimming cost V 3 bases and J 5 bases, with 10 bases left between them. CDR3 nucleotide sequence: TGTGCCAGCAGTTTGTCGGAATTGTATGGCTACACCTTC. Its protein product is CASSLSELYGYTF.

This clone has a handful of counts. This chain connects TRBV5-5 to TRBJ2-3, with 9 positions matching TRBD1. The germline V gene encodes CDR1 SGHKS and CDR2 YYEKEE (reference sequence). This CDR3 spans 17 amino acids. Trimming took 3 bases from V and 3 from J; bases not matched to a gene: 11. The CDR3 nucleotides are TGTGCCAGCAGCTCCCCAGGGACAGGGTCATTGACAGATACGCAGTATTTT. Residues: CASSSPGTGSLTDTQYF.